These 4 T cell receptor beta chains originate from one sample sequenced in a study of regulatory T cells in long-lasting Graves disease. The time point is: newly diagnosed GD, antithyroid drugs for less than 3 months. TCR sequences were obtained from RNA taken from PBMCs. TCR beta libraries were built with iRepertoire HTBI primers and Arm-PCR of CDR3 regions. TCRdb re-derived calls from the multiplex PCR reads in MiXCR, one entry per CDR3 protein. Of under 500,000 distinct CDR3 sequences listed, 15% to 20% were seen once; the top ten hold about 10%. The data were also submitted as part of a second study, on T cells in Graves' hyperthyroidism and ophthalmopathy.

The specimen was peripheral blood mononuclear cells (PBMCs), collected at new diagnosis, from a patient treated with antithyroid drugs. Receptor source: a woman in her 30s with Graves disease.

This chain connects TRBV7-9 to TRBJ1-2; 10 nucleotides match TRBD1. CDR1 and CDR2 (germline): SEHNR, FQNEAQ (reference sequence). The trim removed 0 bases at V and 2 bases at J, leaving 3 bases unmatched. The CDR3 covers 16 residues. CDR3 region: CASSLATGGGNYGYTF. In nucleotides, the CDR3 is TGTGCCAGCAGCTTAGCGACAGGGGGCGGAAACTATGGCTACACCTTC. Full variable domain (remainder filled in from reference TRBV7-9 and TRBJ1-2): DTGVSQNPRHKITKRGQNVTFRCDPISEHNRLYWYRQTLGQGPEFLTYFQNEAQLEKSRLLSDRFSAERPKGSFSTLEIQRTEQGDSAMYLCASSLATGGGNYGYTFGSGTRLTVV.

This clonotype turned up a few times. The gene calls are TRBV5-1 and TRBJ1-3, with 7 nucleotides matching TRBD1. Germline V gene lookup returns CDR1 SGHRS and CDR2 YFSETQ. Trimming took 0 bases from V and 0 from J; bases not matched to a gene: 3. CDR3 length: 16 amino acids. The CDR3 nucleotides read TGCGCCAGCAGCTTGGATCAGGGGGGCTCTGGAAACACCATATATTTT. Translation gives CASSLDQGGSGNTIYF.

CDR3: CATSETGTMPPGELFF. The CDR3 nucleotides are TGTGCCACCAGTGAGACCGGGACAATGCCCCCCGGGGAGCTGTTTTTT. The chain recombines TRBV24-1 with TRBJ2-2; D is perhaps TRBD1 (6 bases). Germline CDR1 and CDR2: KGHDR and SFDVKD. This CDR3 comprises 16 residues. The V gene lost 4 bases and the J gene lost 6 bases, with 17 bases spanning the gap.

The sample holds many counts of this clonotype. The genes are TRBV30 and TRBJ1-1; unclear D gene. Deletions cut 1 base from V and 7 bases from J, with 10 bases between. This CDR3 is 12 amino acids long. Germline lookup yields CDR1 GTSNPN and CDR2 SVGIG (reference sequence). CDR3 coding DNA: TGTGCCTGGAGTGACCCCCGGATTGAAGCTTTCTTT. It encodes CAWSDPRIEAFF.